The clone carrying this TCR beta chain was found a few times. The V end was cut by 5 bases, the J end by 6 bases, with 8 bases between. This CDR3 spans 12 amino acids. This specimen comes from a study of early T cells in non-severe SARS-CoV-2 infection. The TCR library protocol was used to attach unique molecular identifiers. These identifiers were attached to individual cDNA molecules. Each CDR3 protein gets one entry after TCRdb re-called the 5' RACE reads with MiXCR. The sample comprises more than 50,000 distinct CDR3 sequences, over 10% of which are singletons, and around 1.5% rests with the top ten.

The rearrangement links TRBV12-3 or TRBV12-4 to TRBJ2-1; D remains unclear. The receptor comes from an adult who was a healthcare worker with PCR-confirmed SARS-CoV-2 infection or an uninfected control (not recorded which). This specimen consisted of whole blood, obtained at baseline. The CDR3 region has the DNA TGTGCCAGCAGTCCCGACATCAATGAGCAGTTCTTC. The encoded protein is CASSPDINEQFF.